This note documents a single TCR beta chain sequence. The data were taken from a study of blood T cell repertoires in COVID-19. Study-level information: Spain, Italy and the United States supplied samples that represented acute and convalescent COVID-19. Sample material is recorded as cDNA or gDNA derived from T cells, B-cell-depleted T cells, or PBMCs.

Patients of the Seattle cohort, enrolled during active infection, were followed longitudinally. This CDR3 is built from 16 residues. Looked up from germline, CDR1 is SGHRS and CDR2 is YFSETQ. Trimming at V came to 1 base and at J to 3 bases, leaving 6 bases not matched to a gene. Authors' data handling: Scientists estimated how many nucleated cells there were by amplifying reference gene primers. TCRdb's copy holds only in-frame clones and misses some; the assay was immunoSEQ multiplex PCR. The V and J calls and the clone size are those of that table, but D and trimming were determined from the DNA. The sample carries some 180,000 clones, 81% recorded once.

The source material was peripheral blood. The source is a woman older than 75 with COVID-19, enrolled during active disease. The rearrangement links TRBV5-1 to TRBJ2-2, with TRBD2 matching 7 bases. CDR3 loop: CASSLSGGSYTGELFF. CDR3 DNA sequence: TGCGCCAGCAGCTTGTCCGGGGGGTCCTACACCGGGGAGCTGTTTTTT.